These 5 T cell receptor beta chains were sequenced from one sample in a study of cytotoxic CD8 clonotypes in ibrutinib-treated CLL. This table comes from immunoSEQ multiplex PCR, and its TCRdb copy is limited to in-frame clones, with some not included. The sample contains fewer than 400,000 clones, 60% to 80% of which appear only once. The source was PBMCs, collected after 36 months of ibrutinib treatment. The receptors come from a human donor with chronic lymphocytic leukemia.

The rearrangement links TRBV19 to TRBJ1-2; 8 bases are shared with TRBD1. The CDR3 is made up of 12 amino acids. V trimming: 5 bases; J trimming: 7 bases; junction bases outside the gene matches: 3. Germline values: CDR1 LNHDA, CDR2 SQIVND (reference sequence). CDR3 sequence: CASSWTGFGYTF. CDR3 in DNA: TGTGCCAGTAGTTGGACAGGGTTTGGCTACACCTTC.

The V gene is TRBV19, the J gene TRBJ2-7; D is perhaps TRBD1 or TRBD2 (5 bases each). CDR3 length: 14 residues. Germline V lookup: CDR1 LNHDA, CDR2 SQIVND (reference sequence). Trimming shortened V by 2 bases and J by 0 bases, and 8 bases separated the two germline ends. CDR3 in DNA: TGTGCCAGTAGTATACGGGGCCCCTCCTACGAGCAGTACTTC. Translation: CASSIRGPSYEQYF.

The V call is TRBV9, the J call TRBJ2-2; D remains unclear. V lost 3 bases to trimming and J lost 1 base, with 10 bases between them. Germline V gives CDR1 SGDLS, CDR2 YYNGEE. CDR3 length: 15 residues. CDR3 residues: CASSGFDQNTGELFF. The CDR3 region has the DNA TGTGCCAGCAGCGGCTTTGACCAGAACACCGGGGAGCTGTTTTTT. Full variable domain (rest looked up from reference TRBV9 and TRBJ2-2): DSGVTQTPKHLITATGQRVTLRCSPRSGDLSVYWYQQSLDQGLQFLIQYYNGEERAKGNILERFSAQQFPDLHSELNLSSLELGDSALYFCASSGFDQNTGELFFGEGSRLTVL.

The J gene is TRBJ2-1, the V gene TRBV19, with D hard to call. The CDR3 length is 13 residues. Trimming stripped 3 bases from V and 6 bases from J, with 9 bases between. The germline V gene encodes CDR1 LNHDA and CDR2 SQIVND (reference sequence). The CDR3 here is CASSMGGPNEQFF. CDR3 DNA sequence: TGTGCCAGTAGTATGGGTGGACCCAATGAGCAGTTCTTC.

In its sample, this clone was seen a few times. The sample has other DNA sequences that encode this CDR3 too. The V gene is TRBV7-9, the J gene TRBJ1-5, with TRBD1 as a possible D gene (6 bases). Per the germline V gene, CDR1 is SEHNR and CDR2 is FQNEAQ (reference sequence). V was pared by 1 base and J by 6 bases, with 7 bases between. The CDR3 has 13 amino acids. CDR3 sequence reads: CASSLEGGQPQHF. The DNA of the CDR3 is TGTGCCAGCAGCTTAGAGGGGGGTCAGCCCCAGCATTTT.